This TCR beta chain was recovered during a study of regulatory T cells in long-lasting Graves disease. Time point noted: newly diagnosed GD, antithyroid drugs for less than 3 months. PBMC-derived RNA was used for the TCR library. With iRepertoire HTBI primers and Arm-PCR of CDR3 regions, TCR beta libraries were built. TCRdb processed the multiplex PCR reads anew with MiXCR; each CDR3 protein has one entry. The sample records 360,000 or so distinct CDR3 sequences, around 11% being singletons. There are many counts of this clonotype. These sequences were also reported in another study, on T cells in Graves' hyperthyroidism and ophthalmopathy.

The TCR originated in a young woman with Graves disease. The input for sequencing was peripheral blood mononuclear cells (PBMCs), taken at new diagnosis, from a patient treated with antithyroid drugs.

CDR3 in amino acids: CSAVGTLNEKLFF. The CDR3 coding sequence is TGCAGTGCCGTCGGGACACTAAACGAAAAACTGTTTTTT. The chain uses TRBV20-1 and TRBJ1-4, with D possibly being TRBD1 (6 bases). The V end was cut by 6 bases, the J end by 8 bases, with 16 bases between. Per germline, CDR1 DFQATT and CDR2 SNEGSKA (reference sequence). The CDR3 runs 13 residues.